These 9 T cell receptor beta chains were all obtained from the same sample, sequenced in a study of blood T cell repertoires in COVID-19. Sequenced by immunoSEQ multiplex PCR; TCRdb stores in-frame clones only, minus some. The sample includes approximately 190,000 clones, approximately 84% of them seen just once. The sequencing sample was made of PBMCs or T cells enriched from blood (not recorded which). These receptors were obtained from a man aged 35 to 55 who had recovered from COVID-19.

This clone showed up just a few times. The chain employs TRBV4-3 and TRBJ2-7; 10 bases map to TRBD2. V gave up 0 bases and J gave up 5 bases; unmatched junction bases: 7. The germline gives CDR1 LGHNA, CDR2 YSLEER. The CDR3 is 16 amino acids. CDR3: CASSQDTSGDVNEQYF. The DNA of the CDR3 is TGCGCCAGCAGCCAAGATACTAGCGGGGACGTCAACGAGCAGTACTTC.

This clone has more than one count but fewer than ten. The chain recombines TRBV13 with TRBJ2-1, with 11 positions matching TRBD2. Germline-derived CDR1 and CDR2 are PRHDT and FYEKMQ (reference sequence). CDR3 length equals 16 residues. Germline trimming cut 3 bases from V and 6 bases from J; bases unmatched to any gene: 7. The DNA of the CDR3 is TGTGCCAGCAGCTTGGCGCTAGCGGGGGGAACCAATGAGCAGTTCTTC. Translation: CASSLALAGGTNEQFF.

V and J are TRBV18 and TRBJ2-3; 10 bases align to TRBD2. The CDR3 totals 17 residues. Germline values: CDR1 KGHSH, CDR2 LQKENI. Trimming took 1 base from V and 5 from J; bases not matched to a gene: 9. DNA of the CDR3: TGTGCCAGCTCACCACTTTACAGCGGGGGGGCTCGAGATACGCAGTATTTT. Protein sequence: CASSPLYSGGARDTQYF.

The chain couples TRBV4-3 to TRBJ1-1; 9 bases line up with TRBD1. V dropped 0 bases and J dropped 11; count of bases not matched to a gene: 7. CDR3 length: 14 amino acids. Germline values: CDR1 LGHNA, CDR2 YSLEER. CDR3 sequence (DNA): TGCGCCAGCAGCCAAGAGTACGACGGACAGGGGGCTTTCTTT. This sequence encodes CASSQEYDGQGAFF.

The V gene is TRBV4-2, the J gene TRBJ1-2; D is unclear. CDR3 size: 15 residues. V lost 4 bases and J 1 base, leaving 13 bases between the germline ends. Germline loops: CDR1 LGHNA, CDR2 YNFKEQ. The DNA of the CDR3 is TGTGCCAGCAGCCCCGGGCTAGGGAGTAACTATGGCTACACCTTC. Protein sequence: CASSPGLGSNYGYTF.

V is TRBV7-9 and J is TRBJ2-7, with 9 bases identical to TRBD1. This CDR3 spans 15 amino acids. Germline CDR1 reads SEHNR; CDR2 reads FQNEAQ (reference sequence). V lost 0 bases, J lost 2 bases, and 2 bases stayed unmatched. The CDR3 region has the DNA TGTGCCAGCAGCTTAGCGGGGACAGGGACCTACGAGCAGTACTTC. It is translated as CASSLAGTGTYEQYF.

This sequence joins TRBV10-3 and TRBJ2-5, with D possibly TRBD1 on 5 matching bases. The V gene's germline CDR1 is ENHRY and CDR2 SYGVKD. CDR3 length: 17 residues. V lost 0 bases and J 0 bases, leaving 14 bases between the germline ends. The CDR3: CAISESSSSGYQETQYF. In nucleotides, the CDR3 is TGTGCCATCAGTGAGTCGAGTTCGTCAGGGTACCAAGAGACCCAGTACTTC.

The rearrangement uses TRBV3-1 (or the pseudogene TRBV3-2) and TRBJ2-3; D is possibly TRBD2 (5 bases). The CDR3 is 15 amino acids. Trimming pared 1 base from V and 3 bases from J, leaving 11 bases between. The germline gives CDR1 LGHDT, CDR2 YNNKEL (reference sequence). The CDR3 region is CASSQAQEGTDTQYF. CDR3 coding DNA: TGTGCCAGCAGCCAAGCGCAAGAGGGTACAGATACGCAGTATTTT.

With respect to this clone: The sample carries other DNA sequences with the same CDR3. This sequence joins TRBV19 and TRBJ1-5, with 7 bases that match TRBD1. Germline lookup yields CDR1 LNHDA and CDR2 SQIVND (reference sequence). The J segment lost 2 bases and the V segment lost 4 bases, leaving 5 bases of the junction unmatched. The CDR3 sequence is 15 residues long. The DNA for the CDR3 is TGTGCCAGTAGTAGACAGGGCGGAGGCAATCAGCCCCAGCATTTT. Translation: CASSRQGGGNQPQHF.